Below are 22 T cell receptor beta chains sequenced from a single sample in a study of T cell responses to AZD1222 COVID-19 vaccine (dated by TCRdb to the early 2020s). This sample's time point label indicates: baseline before first vaccination. Reading the label with the study, this specimen's treatment or condition is: meningococcal conjugate vaccine given as trial control. Libraries were prepared through the immunoSEQ multiplex PCR assay. The clones in this table, taken by TCRdb from immuneACCESS, are in-frame only. Not every clone is retained; where verified, under half of the shortfall comes from an unresolved V gene, and the cause of the rest is unknown. The sample includes 200,000 or so clones, with 80% to 90% observed a single time. Clones ranked in the top ten supply approximately 2.7% of the sample. Sequences were derived from peripheral blood, sampled on day 0 of MenACWY control vaccination. The origin of the receptors is an adult in good health.

V usage is TRBV6-1 and J usage is TRBJ2-2; TRBD1 aligns across 7 bases. With 4 bases clipped from V and 5 bases from J, the junction kept 4 bases outside the gene matches. This CDR3 has 14 amino acids. In germline, CDR1 is MNHNS, CDR2 SASEGT. The CDR3 DNA is TGTGCCAGCAGTGCAAAGGGGGCGACCGGGGAGCTGTTTTTT. It yields the protein CASSAKGATGELFF.

The genes are TRBV6-5 and TRBJ2-5; TRBD1 matches 7 bases. The CDR3 runs to 16 residues. The trim removed 4 bases at V and 5 bases at J, leaving 13 bases unmatched. CDR1 is MNHEY, CDR2 SVGAGI, per germline. The CDR3 reads CASSSLLETGKETQYF. CDR3 bases: TGTGCCAGCAGTTCCCTTCTCGAGACAGGGAAGGAGACCCAGTACTTC.

The chain links TRBV7-9 to TRBJ2-1; D is uncertain. The germline gives CDR1 SEHNR, CDR2 FQNEAQ (reference sequence). V lost 4 bases and J 6 bases, leaving 4 bases between the germline ends. This CDR3 is built from 11 residues. CDR3 region: CASSSINEQFF. The CDR3, as DNA: TGTGCCAGCAGCTCGATCAATGAGCAGTTCTTC. The complete variable domain, with remaining parts taken from reference TRBV7-9 and TRBJ2-1, reads DTGVSQNPRHKITKRGQNVTFRCDPISEHNRLYWYRQTLGQGPEFLTYFQNEAQLEKSRLLSDRFSAERPKGSFSTLEIQRTEQGDSAMYLCASSSINEQFFGPGTRLTVL.

The rearrangement uses TRBV3-1 (or the pseudogene TRBV3-2) and TRBJ1-2; the D is unclear. This CDR3 comprises 15 residues. Germline CDR1 reads LGHDT; CDR2 reads YNNKEL (reference sequence). The V end lost 4 bases, the J end lost 4 bases, and 16 bases lay between the germline ends. The CDR3 DNA reads as TGTGCCAGCAGCCCAAACTCAGCTTGGCCCTATGGCTACACCTTC. Protein product: CASSPNSAWPYGYTF.

This chain uses TRBV12-3 or TRBV12-4 with TRBJ2-7; tentatively, D is TRBD2 (5 bases). This CDR3 has 13 residues. Deletions cut 3 bases from V and 6 bases from J, with 12 bases between. As DNA, the CDR3 is TGTGCCAGCAGTTTTACCCAGGCGGGCGAGCAGTACTTC. Translated: CASSFTQAGEQYF.

The V gene is TRBV29-1, the J gene TRBJ1-1; 7 bases are a match to TRBD1. Germline V lookup: CDR1 SQVTM, CDR2 ANQGSEA. V dropped 6 bases and J dropped 5; count of bases not matched to a gene: 12. The CDR3 consists of 14 residues. The CDR3 nucleotides read TGCAGCGTAGGAAGGGACAGCAGGGGGACTGAAGCTTTCTTT. Translated: CSVGRDSRGTEAFF.

This clone occurred once. V is TRBV7-2 and J is TRBJ2-1, with 9 nucleotides matching TRBD2. The V segment lost 8 bases and the J segment 4 bases; nucleotides outside the gene matches: 9. The CDR3 has 15 amino acids. Germline V gives CDR1 SGHTA, CDR2 FQGNSA. The CDR3 nucleotides read TGTGCCAGCTGCGAAGCTAGCGGGGCGTACAATGAGCAGTTCTTC. Translating it yields CASCEASGAYNEQFF.

The chain is built from TRBV3-1 (or the pseudogene TRBV3-2) and TRBJ2-7; D gene unclear. CDR1 is LGHDT and CDR2 is YNNKEL in the germline V gene (reference sequence). The CDR3 is 13 amino acids. Trimming took 0 bases from V and 3 from J, leaving 6 bases between them. This CDR3 reads CASSQETGYEQYF. The CDR3 DNA follows: TGTGCCAGCAGCCAAGAAACGGGCTACGAGCAGTACTTC.

The V call is TRBV12-3 or TRBV12-4, the J call TRBJ1-2; no clear D. CDR3 size: 13 residues. The ends were cut back, 3 bases at V and 5 bases at J, with 10 bases in the middle. The CDR3 bases are TGTGCCAGCAGTTTTAATGGGAAGTATGGCTACACCTTC. Protein sequence: CASSFNGKYGYTF.

This sequence joins TRBV15 and TRBJ1-6, with D possibly TRBD1 on 5 matching bases. V dropped 3 bases and J dropped 8 bases, with 14 bases sitting between them. The CDR3 length is 15 residues. The germline V gene encodes CDR1 LNHNV and CDR2 YYDKDF (reference sequence). The DNA for the CDR3 is TGTGCCACCAGCAGCCCCCAGGGAGAGCATTCACCCCTCCACTTT. Protein sequence: CATSSPQGEHSPLHF.

V is TRBV19 and J is TRBJ2-7; 11 nucleotides match TRBD1. Germline CDR1 and CDR2: LNHDA and SQIVND (reference sequence). This CDR3 spans 14 amino acids. J was trimmed by 6 bases and V by 1 base; bases with no gene match: 2. The DNA of the CDR3 is TGTGCCAGTAGTATAGGGACAGGGGGCTCCGAGCAGTACTTC. The encoded protein is CASSIGTGGSEQYF.

CDR3: CASRHGSGELFF. Written as DNA, the CDR3 is TGTGCCAGCAGACACGGGTCCGGGGAGCTGTTTTTT. The chain carries TRBV25-1 and TRBJ2-2, with no clear D. The CDR3 length is 12 residues. The germline V gene encodes CDR1 MGHDK and CDR2 SYGVNS. V was clipped by 6 bases and J by 6 bases, with 8 bases between them.

This chain connects TRBV23-1 to TRBJ1-4; D unclear. TRBV23-1 is reported as an ORF; its role is uncertain. V was shortened by 3 bases and J by 5 bases, with 10 bases between the two germline ends. The CDR3 totals 14 residues. Here the CDR3 DNA reads TGCGCCAGCAGTCAGGTGGCTACGAATGAAAAACTGTTTTTT. This gives the protein CASSQVATNEKLFF.

The J gene is TRBJ1-2, the V gene TRBV19; the D gene is possibly TRBD1 (5 bases). The CDR3 sequence is 12 residues long. Trimming removed 5 bases from V and 10 bases from J, with 14 bases in between. Germline lookup yields CDR1 LNHDA and CDR2 SQIVND (reference sequence). CDR3 protein: CASSPSAGTYTF. CDR3 in DNA: TGTGCCAGTAGTCCCTCGGCAGGGACCTACACCTTC.

The CDR3: CSGGDRGEQYF. CDR3 sequence (DNA): TGCAGCGGGGGGGACAGGGGCGAGCAGTACTTC. V is TRBV29-1 and J is TRBJ2-7; 10 bases map to TRBD1. CDR1 is SQVTM and CDR2 is ANQGSEA in the germline V gene. The J segment lost 6 bases and the V segment lost 7 bases, leaving 3 bases of the junction unmatched. The CDR3 length is 11 residues.

The chain has TRBV5-5 and TRBJ1-5; D is uncertain. V was cut by 0 bases and J by 6 bases, with 13 bases left in between. The CDR3 totals 15 residues. Germline CDR1 reads SGHKS; CDR2 reads YYEKEE (reference sequence). CDR3 amino acids: CASSLESEEGQPQHF. The DNA for the CDR3 is TGTGCCAGCAGCTTGGAATCCGAAGAGGGTCAGCCCCAGCATTTT.

The chain couples TRBV28 to TRBJ2-7; the D call may be TRBD1 or TRBD2 (6 bases each). Between the trimmed V and J ends, which lost 6 bases and 5 bases, there was a span of 14 bases. The CDR3 runs 13 residues. Per the germline V gene, CDR1 is MDHEN and CDR2 is SYDVKM. The CDR3 region is CASRSTGGHEQYF. CDR3 bases: TGTGCCAGCAGATCTACTGGGGGGCACGAGCAGTACTTC.

V and J are TRBV28 and TRBJ2-7; TRBD1 or TRBD2 may be the D gene (5 bases each). V lost 1 base, J lost 3 bases, and 16 bases lay in between. Germline CDR1 and CDR2: MDHEN and SYDVKM. CDR3 size: 16 residues. CDR3 DNA sequence: TGTGCCAGCAGTTTATATCCCCAAGGGGCGGGCTACGAGCAGTACTTC. This sequence encodes CASSLYPQGAGYEQYF. Full variable domain (outside the CDR3, taken from reference TRBV28 and TRBJ2-7): DVKVTQSSRYLVKRTGEKVFLECVQDMDHENMFWYRQDPGLGLRLIYFSYDVKMKEKGDIPEGYSVSREKKERFSLILESASTNQTSMYLCASSLYPQGAGYEQYFGPGTRLTVT.

The chain has TRBV25-1 and TRBJ1-6; TRBD1 is a possible D gene (5 bases). Trimming left V 6 bases short and J 7 bases short, with 16 bases between. The V gene's germline CDR1 is MGHDK and CDR2 SYGVNS. The CDR3 runs 15 residues. CDR3 DNA sequence: TGTGCCAGCAGGGAGGTGGGGCTGGACAATTCACCCCTCCACTTT. Its translation: CASREVGLDNSPLHF. The variable domain in full, completed from reference TRBV25-1 and TRBJ1-6, reads EADIYQTPRYLVIGTGKKITLECSQTMGHDKMYWYQQDPGMELHLIHYSYGVNSTEKGDLSSESTVSRIRTEHFPLTLESARPSHTSQYLCASREVGLDNSPLHFGNGTRLTVT.

The chain links TRBV29-1 to TRBJ2-5; tentatively, D is TRBD1 (7 bases). The V gene lost 7 bases and the J gene lost 6 bases, with 15 bases spanning the gap. Germline V CDR1 and CDR2: SQVTM, ANQGSEA. CDR3 length equals 12 residues. The CDR3 region has the DNA TGCAGCGCTGCGACAGGGACTCAGACCCAGTACTTC. Translated, it gives CSAATGTQTQYF.

This clone was counted a single time. The CDR3 nucleotides read TGTGCCAGCAGGACAGGGGGGGTTGGTGAAAAACTGTTTTTT. Its protein product is CASRTGGVGEKLFF. This chain links TRBV7-2 with TRBJ1-4; the match to TRBD1 covers 9 bases. From germline, CDR1 is SGHTA and CDR2 FQGNSA. V was clipped by 6 bases and J by 7 bases; unmatched bases: 6. This CDR3 region has 14 residues.

The chain carries TRBV28 and TRBJ2-7; D is uncertain. V was trimmed by 1 base and J by 3 bases, leaving 4 bases between them. CDR3 length: 12 amino acids. Germline V gene sequence: CDR1 MDHEN, CDR2 SYDVKM. As DNA, the CDR3 is TGTGCCAGCAGTTTATCTCGCTACGAGCAGTACTTC. Its protein is CASSLSRYEQYF.